This record covers a single TCR beta chain. A much larger clone differs by one base, so this may be a read error. The template was RNA from unsorted bulk tissue. This non-tumor lung sample came from over 3 cm beyond the tumor edge. This record comes from a study of tumor and adjacent non-tumor tissue in lung cancer. Germline loops: CDR1 MNHEY, CDR2 SVGAGI. The CDR3 is made up of 17 amino acids. Trimming removed 6 bases from V and 2 bases from J, with 17 bases in between. The library came from three nested PCR rounds adapted from ARM-PCR protocols. One entry per CDR3 protein results from TCRdb running MiXCR on the multiplex PCR reads. The sample lists 70,000 to 90,000 distinct CDR3 sequences, less than 75% occurring once.

Material for sequencing was distant non-tumor lung tissue. The clonotype comes from a woman aged 45-65 years with non-small cell lung cancer. This chain joins TRBV6-5 and TRBJ1-6; a possible D gene is TRBD1 (5 bases). CDR3 sequence reads: CASREYGQGPYNSPLHF. CDR3 in DNA: TGTGCCAGCAGAGAATACGGCCAGGGACCCTATAATTCACCCCTCCACTTT.